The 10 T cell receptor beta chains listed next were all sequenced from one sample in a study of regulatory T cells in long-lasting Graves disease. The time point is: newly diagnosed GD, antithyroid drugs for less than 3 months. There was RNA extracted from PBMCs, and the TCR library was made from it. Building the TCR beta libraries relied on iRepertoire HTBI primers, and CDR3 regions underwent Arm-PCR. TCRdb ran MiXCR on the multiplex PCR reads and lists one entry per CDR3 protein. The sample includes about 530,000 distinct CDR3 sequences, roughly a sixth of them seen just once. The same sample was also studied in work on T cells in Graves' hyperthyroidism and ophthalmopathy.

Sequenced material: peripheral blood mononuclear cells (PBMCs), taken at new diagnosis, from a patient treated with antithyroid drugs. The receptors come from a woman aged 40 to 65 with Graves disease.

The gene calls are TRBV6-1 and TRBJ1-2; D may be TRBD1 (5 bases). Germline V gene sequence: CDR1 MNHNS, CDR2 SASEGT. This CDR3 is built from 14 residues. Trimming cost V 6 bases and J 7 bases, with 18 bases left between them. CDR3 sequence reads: CASRGEPAGGGYTF. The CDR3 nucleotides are TGTGCCAGCAGAGGGGAACCAGCCGGGGGTGGCTACACCTTC.

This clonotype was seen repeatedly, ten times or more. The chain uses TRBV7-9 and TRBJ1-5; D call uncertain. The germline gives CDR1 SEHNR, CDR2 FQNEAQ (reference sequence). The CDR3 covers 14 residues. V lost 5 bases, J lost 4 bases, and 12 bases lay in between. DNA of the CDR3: TGTGCCAGCAGCCCATCGGACGGGAATCAGCCCCAGCATTTT. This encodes CASSPSDGNQPQHF.

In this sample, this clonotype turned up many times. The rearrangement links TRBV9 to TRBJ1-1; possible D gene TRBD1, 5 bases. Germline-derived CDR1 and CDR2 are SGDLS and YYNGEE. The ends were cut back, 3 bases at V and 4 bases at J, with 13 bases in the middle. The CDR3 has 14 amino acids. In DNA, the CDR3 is TGTGCCAGCAGCGCCAAGGGAGGGGTCACTGAAGCTTTCTTT. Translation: CASSAKGGVTEAFF.

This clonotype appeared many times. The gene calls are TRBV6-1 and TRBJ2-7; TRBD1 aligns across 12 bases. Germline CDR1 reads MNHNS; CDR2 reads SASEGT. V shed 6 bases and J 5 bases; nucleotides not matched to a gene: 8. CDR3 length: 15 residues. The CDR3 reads CASSRWGQGAHEQYF. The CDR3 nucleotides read TGTGCCAGCAGCCGATGGGGACAGGGGGCCCACGAGCAGTACTTC.

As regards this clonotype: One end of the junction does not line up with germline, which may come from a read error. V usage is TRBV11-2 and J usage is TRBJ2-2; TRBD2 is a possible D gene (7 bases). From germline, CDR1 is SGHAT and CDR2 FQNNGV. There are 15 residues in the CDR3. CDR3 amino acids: CAGSSDGGHTGELFF. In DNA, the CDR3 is TGTGCCGGCAGCTCGGACGGGGGGCACACCGGGGAGCTGTTTTTT.

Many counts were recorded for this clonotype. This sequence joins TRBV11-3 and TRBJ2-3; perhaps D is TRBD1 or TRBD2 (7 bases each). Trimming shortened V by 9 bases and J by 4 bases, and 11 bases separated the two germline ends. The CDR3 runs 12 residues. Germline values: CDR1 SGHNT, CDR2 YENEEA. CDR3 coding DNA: TGTGCCAGTCAGGGGGGGGCAGATACGCAGTATTTT. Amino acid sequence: CASQGGADTQYF.

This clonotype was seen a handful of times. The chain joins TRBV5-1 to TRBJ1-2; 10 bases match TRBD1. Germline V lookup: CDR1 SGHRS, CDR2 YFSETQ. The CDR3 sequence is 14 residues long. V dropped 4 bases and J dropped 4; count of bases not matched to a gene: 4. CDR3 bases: TGCGCCAGCAGCGTGGACAGGGGGAGCTATGGCTACACCTTC. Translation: CASSVDRGSYGYTF.

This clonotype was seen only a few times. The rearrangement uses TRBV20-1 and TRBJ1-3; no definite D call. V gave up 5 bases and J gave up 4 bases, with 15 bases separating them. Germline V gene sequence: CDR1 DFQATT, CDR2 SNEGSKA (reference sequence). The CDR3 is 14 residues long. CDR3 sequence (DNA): TGCAGTGCTTCTCAGGCGGCGGGGGGAAACACCATATATTTT. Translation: CSASQAAGGNTIYF.

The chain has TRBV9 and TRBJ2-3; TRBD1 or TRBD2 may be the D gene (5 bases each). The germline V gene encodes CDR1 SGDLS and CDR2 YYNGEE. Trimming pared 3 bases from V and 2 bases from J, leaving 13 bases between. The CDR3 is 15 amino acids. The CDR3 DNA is TGTGCCAGCAGCGCGAGGACGGGGCTCACAGATACGCAGTATTTT. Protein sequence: CASSARTGLTDTQYF.

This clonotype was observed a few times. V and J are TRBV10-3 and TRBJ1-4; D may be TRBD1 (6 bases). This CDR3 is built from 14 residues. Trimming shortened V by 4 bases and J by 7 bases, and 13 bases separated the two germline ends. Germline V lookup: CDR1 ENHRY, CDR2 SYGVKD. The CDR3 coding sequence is TGTGCCATCAGTGTTGGGGGGCTAGGTGAAAAACTGTTTTTT. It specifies CAISVGGLGEKLFF.